A selection of T cell receptor beta chains follows, all from one sample in a study of hypomethylating agent response in myelodysplastic syndrome. The method was immunoSEQ multiplex PCR; TCRdb's version includes in-frame clones alone and lacks a portion of them. The table lists more than 3,000 clones, 87% of them singletons. The material sequenced was bone marrow, taken before or after starting hypomethylating agent treatment for myelodysplastic syndrome (not recorded which). Receptor source: a human donor with myelodysplastic syndrome. The CDR3 runs from the conserved cysteine through the conserved F or W. A D gene is named only where the DNA matches it firmly. Clone size is given for some rows only: seen once, a few or many times, or a class if the clone is expanded.

>TRBJ2-3|-|-|TRBV27
CASSLSAGRANQYF
TGTGCCAGCAGTTTATCTGCGGGAAGGGCCAACCAGTATTTT
>TRBJ2-7|-|-|TRBV9
CASSVGELVGGEQYF
TGTGCCAGCAGCGTAGGGGAACTAGTGGGCGGCGAGCAGTACTTC
>TRBJ2-1|-|once|TRBV6-4
CASSVGNEGNEQFF
TGTGCCAGCAGTGTGGGTAACGAGGGCAATGAGCAGTTCTTC
>TRBJ2-7|TRBD1|-|TRBV10-2
CASSGGTGGSEQYF
TGCGCCAGCAGTGGGGGGACAGGGGGGTCCGAGCAGTACTTC
>TRBJ1-5|-|once|TRBV28
CASSLSGVNQPQHF
TGTGCCAGCAGTTTATCTGGGGTCAATCAGCCCCAGCATTTT
>TRBJ2-7|TRBD2|-|TRBV7-2
CASSLWTSSEQYF
TGTGCCAGCAGCTTATGGACTAGCAGCGAGCAGTACTTC
>TRBJ1-1|-|few|TRBV29-1
CSALDTEAFF
TGCAGCGCACTTGACACTGAAGCTTTCTTT
>TRBJ2-7|TRBD1|-|TRBV2
CASEDWTGTYEQYF
TGTGCCAGCGAGGATTGGACAGGGACCTACGAGCAGTACTTC
>TRBJ2-7|-|once|TRBV27
CASSTQVPAYEQYF
TGTGCCAGCAGTACTCAGGTGCCCGCCTACGAGCAGTACTTC
>TRBJ1-4|-|-|TRBV14
CASSQDGTGRLEKLFF
TGTGCCAGCAGCCAAGATGGCACGGGACGGCTCGAAAAACTGTTTTTT
>TRBJ1-3|-|-|TRBV7-5
CASSRKRLGGTGNTIYF
TGTGCCAGCAGCCGCAAGAGGCTCGGGGGTACTGGAAACACCATATATTTT
>TRBJ2-2|-|-|TRBV5-1
CASNVWTDGTGELFF
TGCGCCAGCAATGTATGGACAGACGGCACCGGGGAGCTGTTTTTT
>TRBJ2-1|-|large|TRBV11-3
CASSGWNNEQFF
TGTGCCAGCAGCGGATGGAACAATGAGCAGTTCTTC
>TRBJ2-5|-|-|TRBV10-3
CAISEPRQETQYF
TGTGCCATCAGTGAGCCGAGGCAAGAGACCCAGTACTTC
>TRBJ2-7|-|large|TRBV29-1
CSVETQSYEQYF
TGCAGCGTTGAAACGCAGAGCTACGAGCAGTACTTC
>TRBJ2-7|-|-|TRBV28
CASRPSADVYEQYF
TGTGCCAGCAGACCTAGCGCTGACGTCTACGAGCAGTACTTC
>TRBJ1-1|-|-|TRBV30
CAGSTPQREAFF
TGTGCCGGGAGTACCCCCCAGAGAGAAGCTTTCTTT
>TRBJ2-2|-|few|TRBV21-1
CASSPGQGITGELFF
TGTGCCAGCAGCCCGGGACAGGGTATCACCGGGGAGCTGTTTTTT
>TRBJ2-7|-|-|TRBV7-2
CASSSSPSYEQYF
TGTGCCAGCTCCTCCAGCCCCTCCTACGAGCAGTACTTC
>TRBJ2-7|-|-|TRBV11-2
CASSLDTGLRREQYF
TGTGCCAGCAGCTTAGATACGGGACTCCGGAGGGAGCAGTACTTC
>TRBJ1-2|-|-|TRBV5-6
CASSLGQSYGYTF
TGTGCCAGCAGCTTGGGACAGAGCTATGGCTACACCTTC
>TRBJ2-3|-|-|TRBV28
CASSPHRDTQYF
TGTGCCAGCAGCCCTCATAGGGATACGCAGTATTTT
>TRBJ2-1|TRBD2|-|TRBV11-2
CASSLDRSSGNEQFF
TGTGCCAGCAGCTTAGACCGGTCTAGCGGCAATGAGCAGTTCTTC
>TRBJ2-7|-|-|TRBV11-2
CASSLDRTAYYEQYF
TGTGCCAGCAGCTTGGATAGGACAGCCTACTACGAGCAGTACTTC
>TRBJ2-3|TRBD2|once|TRBV7-3
CARLAGAIDTQYF
TGTGCCAGATTAGCGGGAGCTATAGATACGCAGTATTTT
>TRBJ2-2|-|-|TRBV9
CASSLQNTGELFF
TGTGCCAGCAGCTTACAAAACACCGGGGAGCTGTTTTTT
>TRBJ1-3|-|once|TRBV6-5
CASRGGSRPDTIYF
TGTGCCAGCAGGGGCGGTTCTCGACCCGACACCATATATTTT
>TRBJ2-1|-|-|TRBV2
CASRDSALEQFF
TGTGCCAGCAGGGATAGTGCCCTGGAGCAGTTCTTC
>TRBJ1-3|-|once|TRBV28
CASTAMRGNTIYF
TGTGCCAGCACGGCAATGCGGGGAAACACCATATATTTT
>TRBJ1-1|-|-|TRBV19
CATRVGRANTEAFF
TGTGCCACCCGCGTGGGACGGGCTAACACTGAAGCTTTCTTT
>TRBJ2-7|-|-|TRBV19
CASSTAGYEQYF
TGTGCCAGTAGTACGGCTGGATACGAGCAGTACTTC
>TRBJ2-7|-|-|TRBV7-2
CASSASYEQYF
TGTGCCAGCAGCGCCTCCTACGAGCAGTACTTC
>TRBJ2-1|-|-|TRBV7-9
CASSLAWGEQFF
TGTGCCAGCAGCTTAGCGTGGGGGGAGCAGTTCTTC
>TRBJ2-1|TRBD2|-|TRBV9
CASSVGLAGASEQFF
TGTGCCAGCAGCGTAGGACTAGCGGGAGCGAGTGAGCAGTTCTTC
>TRBJ1-5|-|-|TRBV28
CASSFQRNQPQHF
TGTGCCAGCAGTTTCCAGCGCAATCAGCCCCAGCATTTT
>TRBJ2-1|-|-|TRBV29-1
CSVVLPNEQFF
TGCAGCGTTGTCCTTCCCAATGAGCAGTTCTTC
>TRBJ1-6|TRBD1|-|TRBV6-6
CASSDRDNSPLHF
TGTGCCAGCAGTGACAGGGATAATTCACCCCTCCACTTT
>TRBJ2-3|-|-|TRBV18
CASSPQLPSTDTQYF
TGTGCCAGCTCACCACAACTCCCTAGCACAGATACGCAGTATTTT
>TRBJ2-3|TRBD1|-|TRBV7-9
CASSPLGTGSTDTQYF
TGTGCCAGCAGCCCCCTCGGGACAGGTAGCACAGATACGCAGTATTTT
>TRBJ1-1|-|-|TRBV5-6
CASSLENAFRTEAFF
TGTGCCAGCAGCTTGGAGAATGCCTTCAGGACTGAAGCTTTCTTT
>TRBJ1-3|-|-|TRBV6-1
CASSEQDTSSGNTIYF
TGTGCCAGCAGTGAACAGGACACGAGCTCTGGAAACACCATATATTTT
>TRBJ1-5|-|-|TRBV28
CASRAGTTYQPQHF
TGTGCCAGCAGGGCAGGGACAACGTATCAGCCCCAGCATTTT
>TRBJ1-1|-|-|TRBV5-7
CASSLVGENTEAFF
TGTGCCAGCAGCTTGGTAGGGGAGAACACTGAAGCTTTCTTT
>TRBJ2-7|-|-|TRBV4-2
CASSHLDRGDISYEQYF
TGTGCCAGCAGCCACCTTGACCGGGGGGACATCAGCTACGAGCAGTACTTC
>TRBJ2-1|TRBD2|-|TRBV5-6
CASSLSGRTLRNEQFF
TGTGCCAGCAGCTTGTCCGGGAGGACTTTGAGGAATGAGCAGTTCTTC
>TRBJ1-1|-|-|TRBV30
CAWSVIGQGNTEAFF
TGTGCCTGGAGTGTAATAGGCCAGGGGAACACTGAAGCTTTCTTT
>TRBJ1-2|-|-|TRBV6-1
CASSTILYGYTF
TGTGCCAGCAGTACGATTCTCTATGGCTACACCTTC
>TRBJ2-1|TRBD2|few|TRBV27
CASSPGGAYNEQFF
TGTGCCAGCAGTCCCGGGGGGGCGTACAATGAGCAGTTCTTC
>TRBJ1-5|-|-|TRBV7-8
CASSLGGNSNQPQHF
TGTGCCAGCAGCTTAGGGGGAAATAGCAATCAGCCCCAGCATTTT
>TRBJ1-5|-|-|TRBV28
CASSSSRRGDQPQHF
TGTGCCAGCAGTAGTTCCAGGAGGGGTGATCAGCCCCAGCATTTT
>TRBJ1-1|-|-|TRBV5-1
CASSLGVFEKAFF
TGCGCCAGCAGCTTGGGGGTGTTTGAAAAAGCTTTCTTT
>TRBJ2-1|TRBD2|-|TRBV7-2
CASSPGGRYNEQFF
TGTGCCAGCAGCCCGGGGGGGCGCTACAATGAGCAGTTCTTC
>TRBJ2-1|-|-|TRBV7-2
CASSSPARYNEQFF
TGTGCCAGCAGCTCCCCAGCGAGGTACAATGAGCAGTTCTTC
>TRBJ2-3|-|-|TRBV11-3
CASSSGTASTDTQYF
TGTGCCAGCAGCTCAGGGACTGCTAGCACAGATACGCAGTATTTT
>TRBJ2-5|-|-|TRBV18
CASSRDDPQETQYF
TGTGCCAGCTCACGGGATGACCCCCAAGAGACCCAGTACTTC
>TRBJ1-5|TRBD1|-|TRBV19
CASGGQGSNQPQHF
TGTGCCAGTGGCGGACAGGGTAGCAATCAGCCCCAGCATTTT
>TRBJ2-3|-|-|TRBV30
CASVSVGSTQYF
TGTGCCTCAGTTTCGGTGGGGAGTACGCAGTATTTT